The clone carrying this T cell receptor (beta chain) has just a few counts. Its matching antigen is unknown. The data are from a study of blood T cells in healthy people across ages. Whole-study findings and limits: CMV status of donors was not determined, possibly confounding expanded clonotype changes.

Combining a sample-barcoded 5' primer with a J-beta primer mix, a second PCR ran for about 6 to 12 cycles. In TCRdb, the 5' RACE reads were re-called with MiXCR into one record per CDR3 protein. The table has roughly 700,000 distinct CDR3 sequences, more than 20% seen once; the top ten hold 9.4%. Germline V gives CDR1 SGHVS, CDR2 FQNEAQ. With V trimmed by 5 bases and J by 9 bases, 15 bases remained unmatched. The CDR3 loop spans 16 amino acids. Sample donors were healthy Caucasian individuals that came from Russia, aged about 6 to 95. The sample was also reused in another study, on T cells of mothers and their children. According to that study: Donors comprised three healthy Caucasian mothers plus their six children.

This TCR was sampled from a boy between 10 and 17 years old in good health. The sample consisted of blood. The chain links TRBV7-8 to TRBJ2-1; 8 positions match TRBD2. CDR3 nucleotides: TGTGCCAGCAGCCGCGGGGGCCAGCGGGAGAGCTCTGAGCAGTTCTTC. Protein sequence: CASSRGGQRESSEQFF.